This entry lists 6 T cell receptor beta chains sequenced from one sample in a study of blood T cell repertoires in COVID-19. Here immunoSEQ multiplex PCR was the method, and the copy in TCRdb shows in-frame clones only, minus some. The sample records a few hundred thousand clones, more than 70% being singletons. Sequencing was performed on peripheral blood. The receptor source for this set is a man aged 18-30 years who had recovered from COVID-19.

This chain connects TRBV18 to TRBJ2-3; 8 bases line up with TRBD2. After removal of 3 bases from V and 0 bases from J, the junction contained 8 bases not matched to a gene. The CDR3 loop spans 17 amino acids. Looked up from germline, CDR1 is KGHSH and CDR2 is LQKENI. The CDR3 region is CASSPFDVAGSTDTQYF. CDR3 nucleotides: TGTGCCAGCTCACCCTTTGATGTAGCGGGAAGCACAGATACGCAGTATTTT.

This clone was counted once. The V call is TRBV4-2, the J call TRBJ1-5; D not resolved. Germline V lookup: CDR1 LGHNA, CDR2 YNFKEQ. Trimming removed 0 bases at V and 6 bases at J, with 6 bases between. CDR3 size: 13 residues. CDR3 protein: CASSQERAQPQHF. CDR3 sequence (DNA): TGTGCCAGCAGCCAAGAGAGGGCTCAGCCCCAGCATTTT.

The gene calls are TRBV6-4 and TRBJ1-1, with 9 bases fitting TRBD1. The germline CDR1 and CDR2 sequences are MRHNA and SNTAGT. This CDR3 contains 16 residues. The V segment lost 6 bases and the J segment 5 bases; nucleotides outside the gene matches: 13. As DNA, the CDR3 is TGTGCCAGCAGCAGGTTAGCGGACAGGGGATGGACTGAAGCTTTCTTT. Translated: CASSRLADRGWTEAFF.

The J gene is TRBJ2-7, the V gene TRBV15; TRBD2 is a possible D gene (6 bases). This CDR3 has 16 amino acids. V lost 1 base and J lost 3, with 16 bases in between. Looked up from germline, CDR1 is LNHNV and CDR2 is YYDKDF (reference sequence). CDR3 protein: CATSRVLPAGSYEQYF. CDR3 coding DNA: TGTGCCACCAGCAGAGTTCTTCCTGCGGGGAGCTACGAGCAGTACTTC.

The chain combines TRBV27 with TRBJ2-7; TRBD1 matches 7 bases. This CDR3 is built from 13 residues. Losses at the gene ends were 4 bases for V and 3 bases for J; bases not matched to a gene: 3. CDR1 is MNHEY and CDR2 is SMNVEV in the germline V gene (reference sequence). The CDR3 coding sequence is TGTGCCAGCAGTTGGGGACAGCTCTACGAGCAGTACTTC. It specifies CASSWGQLYEQYF.

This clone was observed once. CDR3 in amino acids: CASSYSAGQGQPQHF. The CDR3 DNA sequence: TGTGCCAGCAGTTACTCGGCCGGACAGGGGCAGCCCCAGCATTTT. The rearrangement uses TRBV6-5 and TRBJ1-5; 9 positions match TRBD1. The germline gives CDR1 MNHEY, CDR2 SVGAGI. The CDR3 spans 15 residues. V was clipped by 0 bases and J by 7 bases; unmatched bases: 4.